This note documents a single TCR beta chain sequence. Its antigen is still unknown. The primer mix had 60 Vbeta and 13 Jbeta primers. Produced via immunoSEQ multiplex PCR; TCRdb's table is partial and in-frame only. The table records roughly 160,000 clones, 80% of them present only once. The donors comprised healthy bone marrow donors. The record originates from a study of cytomegalovirus exposure and HLA in healthy donors. CDR3 length equals 18 residues. General observations from the study: A later examination showed that TCR association rates differed by HLA locus, with DRB1 most and HLA-C fewest. Most sequenced TCRs were rare (though some public TCRs occurred in many donors).

The chain carries TRBV21-1 and TRBJ1-3; TRBD1 is the table's D call, not checked against the DNA. TRBV21-1 is designated a pseudogene. This clonotype originated in a woman aged 45-59 years in good health and CMV-seropositive. Sequenced: PBMCs. The chain's CDR3 is CASSKLPGERVNGNTIYF. The CDR3, as DNA: TGTGCCAGCAGCAAACTCCCAGGGGAGCGAGTGAATGGAAACACCATATATTTT.